The 23 T cell receptor beta chains listed next were all sequenced from one sample in a study of shared clonotypes between healthy human individuals (dated by TCRdb to about 2020). Libraries were constructed by the immunoSEQ multiplex PCR assay. TCRdb stores this immuneACCESS table with in-frame sequences only. Part of the clones is absent; in the studies checked, under half of the shortfall reflects unresolved V genes, and no reason is known for the rest. A total of over 150,000 clones appear in this sample, 66% of them only once. The top ten constitute more than 9% of the sample. The sample taken for sequencing was memory CD4+ T cells sorted from blood. The cell subset or site label of this sample denotes: CD45RA-negative fraction. These receptors were taken from a man between 25 and 39 years old in good health.

The chain has TRBV19 and TRBJ1-1; tentative D call: TRBD1 (5 bases). Looked up from germline, CDR1 is LNHDA and CDR2 is SQIVND (reference sequence). This CDR3 spans 11 amino acids. This CDR3 is CESQGNTEAFF. The CDR3 DNA follows: TGTGAGTCGCAGGGTAACACTGAAGCTTTCTTT.

The chain employs TRBV14 and TRBJ2-1; the D is unclear. The germline gives CDR1 SGHDN, CDR2 FVKESK. The V and J ends lost 3 bases and 0 bases respectively, with 6 bases between them. This CDR3 spans 14 amino acids. The CDR3 region is CASSQSYSYNEQFF. The CDR3 DNA sequence: TGTGCCAGCAGCCAGTCTTACTCCTACAATGAGCAGTTCTTC.

The sample holds a few counts of this clone. The chain couples TRBV9 to TRBJ2-5, with D possibly being TRBD2 (5 bases). The germline V gene has CDR1 SGDLS and CDR2 YYNGEE. The CDR3 loop spans 14 amino acids. The V end was cut by 1 base, the J end by 4 bases, with 11 bases between. As DNA, the CDR3 is TGTGCCAGCAGCGTAACGGGGTACGGAGAGACCCAGTACTTC. The encoded protein is CASSVTGYGETQYF.

This clone was picked up a small number of times. J is TRBJ2-4 and V is TRBV6-1, with 11 bases that match TRBD2. Germline lookup yields CDR1 MNHNS and CDR2 SASEGT. The V gene end was trimmed by 0 bases and the J gene end by 10 bases; junction bases not matched to a gene: 14. The CDR3 contains 18 residues. The CDR3 protein is CASSEAITSGRSSFIQYF. In nucleotides, the CDR3 is TGTGCCAGCAGTGAAGCCATTACTAGCGGGAGATCGTCATTTATTCAGTACTTC.

CDR3 DNA: TGTGCCAGTAGTAGGGTAGTAGGGACCTTCCAAGAGACCCAGTACTTC. Amino acids: CASSRVVGTFQETQYF. The V gene is TRBV19, the J gene TRBJ2-5; either TRBD1 or TRBD2 may supply D (5 bases each). Germline CDR1 LNHDA, CDR2 SQIVND (reference sequence). Trimming took 4 bases from V and 1 from J, leaving 16 bases between them. The CDR3 is made up of 16 amino acids.

The chain recombines TRBV6-6 with TRBJ2-7; D not certain. The CDR3 runs to 13 residues. V was clipped by 7 bases and J by 1 base, with 11 bases between them. The V gene's germline CDR1 is MNHNY and CDR2 SVGAGI (reference sequence). This chain's CDR3 is CASKPGVSYEQYF. CDR3 in DNA: TGTGCCAGCAAGCCTGGGGTGTCCTACGAGCAGTACTTC.

The CDR3 loop reads CASSEAHLATNEKLFF. The CDR3 nucleotides read TGTGCCAGCAGTGAAGCGCATCTGGCAACTAATGAAAAACTGTTTTTT. This sequence joins TRBV6-1 and TRBJ1-4; D unresolved. This CDR3 comprises 16 residues. Between the trimmed V and J ends, which lost 0 bases and 0 bases, there was a span of 8 bases. Germline CDR1 reads MNHNS; CDR2 reads SASEGT.

The chain employs TRBV5-5 and TRBJ1-2; no clear D. Trimming cost V 2 bases and J 4 bases, with 12 bases left between them. The germline V gene encodes CDR1 SGHKS and CDR2 YYEKEE (reference sequence). The CDR3 runs to 14 residues. CDR3 sequence (DNA): TGTGCCAGCAGCTTTGACCGGGAAGCCTATGGCTACACCTTC. Translated: CASSFDREAYGYTF.

V usage is TRBV7-8 and J usage is TRBJ2-1; 9 bases fit TRBD2. After removal of 3 bases from V and 6 bases from J, the junction contained 12 bases not matched to a gene. From germline, CDR1 is SGHVS and CDR2 FQNEAQ. The CDR3 contains 17 residues. The CDR3 sequence is CASSLGLALILVNEQFF. CDR3 nucleotide sequence: TGTGCCAGCAGCTTGGGACTAGCCCTCATCTTGGTCAATGAGCAGTTCTTC.

The V call is TRBV6-5, the J call TRBJ1-1; no firm D call. The CDR3 is made up of 10 amino acids. CDR1 is MNHEY, CDR2 SVGAGI, per germline. Trimming pared 5 bases from V and 5 bases from J, leaving 3 bases between. In DNA form, the CDR3 reads TGTGCCAGCAGTCGGACTGAAGCTTTCTTT. Residues: CASSRTEAFF.

The genes are TRBV10-3 and TRBJ2-2; 7 nucleotides line up with TRBD2. The CDR3 sequence is 13 residues long. Germline V gene data show CDR1 as ENHRY and CDR2 as SYGVKD. V trimming: 6 bases; J trimming: 4 bases; junction bases outside the gene matches: 2. CDR3: CAIRGEGTGELFF. The CDR3 nucleotides read TGTGCCATCAGGGGGGAGGGCACCGGGGAGCTGTTTTTT.

The genes are TRBV4-2 and TRBJ2-2, with TRBD2 matching 10 bases. The germline V gene encodes CDR1 LGHNA and CDR2 YNFKEQ. V dropped 0 bases and J dropped 6; count of bases not matched to a gene: 7. The CDR3 consists of 17 residues. CDR3 sequence: CASSQDGLAGVAGELFF. For the CDR3, the DNA is TGTGCCAGCAGCCAAGATGGTCTAGCGGGAGTGGCCGGGGAGCTGTTTTTT.

This chain joins TRBV7-8 and TRBJ2-2; D gene uncertain. Germline V gives CDR1 SGHVS, CDR2 FQNEAQ. V was shortened by 1 base and J by 0 bases, with 9 bases between the two germline ends. This CDR3 is 16 amino acids long. For the CDR3, the DNA is TGTGCCAGCAGCTTAGTCGGCACCTCGAACACCGGGGAGCTGTTTTTT. Translating it yields CASSLVGTSNTGELFF.

The genes are TRBV6-1 and TRBJ2-1; 7 bases line up with TRBD2. Germline V gene data show CDR1 as MNHNS and CDR2 as SASEGT. Trimming at V came to 5 bases and at J to 9 bases, leaving 13 bases not matched to a gene. The CDR3 has 15 residues. In nucleotides, the CDR3 is TGTGCCAGCAGTCCGTGGGAGGGGAAGTTTGCTGAGCAGTTCTTC. Protein product: CASSPWEGKFAEQFF.

The J gene is TRBJ1-4, the V gene TRBV5-1; 7 bases match TRBD1. The CDR3 loop spans 14 amino acids. Per the germline V gene, CDR1 is SGHRS and CDR2 is YFSETQ. The V gene end was trimmed by 5 bases and the J gene end by 7 bases; junction bases not matched to a gene: 8. In nucleotides, the CDR3 is TGCGCCAGCAGGTCCGACAGGGAAGGTGAAAAACTGTTTTTT. Its protein is CASRSDREGEKLFF.

The gene calls are TRBV7-9 and TRBJ2-7; TRBD1 aligns across 9 bases. The germline gives CDR1 SEHNR, CDR2 FQNEAQ (reference sequence). Trimming cost V 5 bases and J 2 bases; bases outside gene matches: 13. The CDR3 extends over 17 amino acids. The CDR3 DNA follows: TGTGCCAGCAGCCCCGGCCAAAACCGACAGGGGGCCTACGAGCAGTACTTC. This translates into CASSPGQNRQGAYEQYF.

V gene TRBV5-4 combines with J gene TRBJ2-2; possible D gene TRBD1, 6 bases. The V gene's germline CDR1 is SGHNT and CDR2 YYREEE (reference sequence). CDR3 size: 13 residues. V was trimmed by 2 bases and J by 6 bases, leaving 8 bases between them. The CDR3 protein is CASSFKGAGELFF. The CDR3 nucleotides read TGTGCCAGCAGCTTTAAGGGGGCCGGGGAGCTGTTTTTT.

The chain is built from TRBV30 and TRBJ2-5; 11 nucleotides line up with TRBD2. V was clipped by 6 bases and J by 4 bases; unmatched bases: 10. Germline lookup yields CDR1 GTSNPN and CDR2 SVGIG (reference sequence). The CDR3 has 15 amino acids. The CDR3 reads CACSGRAGWVETQYF. CDR3 DNA sequence: TGTGCCTGTAGCGGGAGGGCCGGTTGGGTAGAGACCCAGTACTTC.

The chain carries TRBV5-1 and TRBJ2-3, with 9 nucleotides matching TRBD2. With 6 bases clipped from V and 6 bases from J, the junction kept 8 bases outside the gene matches. The CDR3 is 14 amino acids. Germline V CDR1 and CDR2: SGHRS, YFSETQ. In DNA, the CDR3 is TGCGCCAGCACCGTAGCGGGAGCGCCGGATACGCAGTATTTT. Translated: CASTVAGAPDTQYF.

This clone is a singleton in its sample. CDR3 nucleotides: TGTGCCAGCAGCGCCCAGGAGGGATTGGGGTTGGGCTACACCTTC. Residues: CASSAQEGLGLGYTF. V usage is TRBV5-5 and J usage is TRBJ1-2; D not certain. Looked up from germline, CDR1 is SGHKS and CDR2 is YYEKEE (reference sequence). V lost 4 bases to trimming and J lost 8 bases, with 21 bases between them. The CDR3 runs to 15 residues. Looking up the rest from reference TRBV5-5 and TRBJ1-2 gives the full variable domain: DAGVTQSPTHLIKTRGQQVTLRCSPISGHKSVSWYQQVLGQGPQFIFQYYEKEERGRGNFPDRFSARQFPNYSSELNVNALLLGDSALYLCASSAQEGLGLGYTFGSGTRLTVV.

On this clone itself: A read error may account for a junction end that differs from germline. The CDR3 DNA sequence: TGTGCCAGCAGCCACGCCCGGGACAGGGATGTACACTTC. Residues: CASSHARDRDVHF. The gene calls are TRBV5-7 and TRBJ2-7, with TRBD1 matching over 9 bases. TRBV5-7 is an ORF, with its function uncertain. This CDR3 comprises 13 residues.

This CDR3 reads CASGLVSGRSTDTQYF. Written as DNA, the CDR3 is TGTGCTAGTGGTTTGGTAAGCGGGAGAAGCACAGATACGCAGTATTTT. The V gene is TRBV12-5, the J gene TRBJ2-3; 8 bases map to TRBD2. CDR1 and CDR2 (germline): LGHNT, FRNRAP. Trimming took 0 bases from V and 0 from J; bases not matched to a gene: 2. This CDR3 contains 16 residues.

The chain links TRBV28 to TRBJ1-2, with D possibly being TRBD1 (5 bases). V dropped 5 bases and J dropped 8 bases, with 18 bases sitting between them. The germline V gene has CDR1 MDHEN and CDR2 SYDVKM. This CDR3 is built from 14 residues. The CDR3, as DNA: TGTGCCAGCAGTCCGTGGGACCCCCGAATCGGCTACACCTTC. Amino acids: CASSPWDPRIGYTF.